The clone carrying this TCR beta chain came up many times. What it recognizes is unknown. Study-level results: The larger-cohort validation was restricted to a single TCR beta V-J rearrangement rather than whole repertoires. Greatest tumor Treg TCR overlap was with tumor naive CD4+ cells. Tumor memory CD4+ T cell TCR gene usage was found to cluster with blood and lymph node memory CD4+ cells and with lymph node naive CD4+ cells.

CDR1 is SGDLS and CDR2 is YYNGEE in the germline V gene. J lost 2 bases, V lost 3 bases, and 11 bases had no gene match. The CDR3 has 18 amino acids. Semi-nested PCR with Nested Universal Primer A followed constant-region reverse priming of full-length variable regions. TCRdb independently ran MiXCR on the 5' RACE reads; one entry per CDR3 protein. In the table there are 35,000 to 50,000 distinct CDR3 sequences, 20% to 25% of which are singletons. The sorted Tregs were CD4+CD25+CD127-/low cells. The TCR comes from a female donor with breast cancer. What was sequenced was Tregs sorted from blood. V gene TRBV9 combines with J gene TRBJ2-3; TRBD1 agrees at 11 bases. CDR3 sequence (DNA): TGTGCCAGCAGCGGGACAGGGGGCGGCGGAGGGGCCACAGATACGCAGTATTTT. Amino acids: CASSGTGGGGGATDTQYF.